Listed below are T cell receptor beta chains from one sample, sequenced in a study of blood T cell repertoires in COVID-19. Some clones are missing from TCRdb's copy, which holds only in-frame ones; the method was immunoSEQ multiplex PCR. The data hold about 140,000 clones, with 87% observed a single time. Source material: PBMCs or T cells enriched from blood (not recorded which). The origin of the receptors is a man aged 60-69 years who had recovered from COVID-19. CDR3s include the opening cysteine and the closing phenylalanine or tryptophan. The D gene is left open where the match is weak.

v_call	d_call	cdr3_length	j_call	cdr3_aa
TRBV20-1	.	11	TRBJ1-5	CSARGGQPQHF
TRBV30	.	14	TRBJ1-6	CAWSVWQEASPLHF
TRBV5-5	.	16	TRBJ1-6	CASSPATVKYNSPLHF
TRBV10-3	.	13	TRBJ1-2	CATVGFEGYGYTF
TRBV5-5	.	14	TRBJ1-2	CASSLAQGWYGYTF
TRBV5-4	TRBD1	15	TRBJ1-6	CASSPRTGKDSPLHF
TRBV12-3/TRBV12-4	.	13	TRBJ1-3	CASSSGYGNTIYF
TRBV7-8	TRBD1	15	TRBJ2-2	CASSSLDRETGELFF
TRBV5-5	.	14	TRBJ1-5	CASSGEGRNQPQHF
TRBV5-4	TRBD1	15	TRBJ1-2	CASSFSGTGVIGYTF
TRBV18	TRBD1	15	TRBJ2-7	CASSPLDRVDYEQYF
TRBV5-1	.	13	TRBJ2-5	CASGEVEQETQYF
TRBV27	TRBD1	17	TRBJ1-4	CASTLIGTGGGNEKLFF
TRBV7-6	TRBD2	17	TRBJ2-7	CASSLNAGWGGTYEQYF
TRBV12-3/TRBV12-4	.	13	TRBJ1-1	CASREWGETEAFF
TRBV5-4	TRBD2	16	TRBJ2-1	CASSRSGLADINEQFF
TRBV6-1	TRBD1	13	TRBJ1-5	CASSERQGGPQHF
TRBV5-1	.	15	TRBJ2-2	CASSLVRGGTGELFF
TRBV28	.	16	TRBJ2-3	CASSSSPSRGPDTQYF
TRBV30	.	13	TRBJ1-6	CAWTGSSSEPLHF
TRBV2	TRBD2	16	TRBJ2-3	CASSPRASGGADTQYF
TRBV5-6	TRBD1	12	TRBJ1-2	CASSKSDRGYTF
TRBV2	.	18	TRBJ2-7	CASRNRDVYSDVFYEQYF
TRBV2	.	15	TRBJ1-5	CASSEGTASYQPQHF
TRBV15	.	14	TRBJ2-5	CATSRVGGWETQYF
TRBV2	.	12	TRBJ2-3	CASSEGGDTQYF
TRBV12-3/TRBV12-4	.	13	TRBJ1-1	CASTLGQNTEAFF
TRBV7-3	.	14	TRBJ2-3	CASSLVGGPDTQYF
TRBV27	TRBD1	15	TRBJ2-4	CASSLGGQGSDIQYF
TRBV14	TRBD2	15	TRBJ2-5	CASSQLLATQETQYF
TRBV29-1	.	11	TRBJ1-2	CSVGGNYGYTF
TRBV10-2	TRBD1	15	TRBJ1-5	CASRQGQGGNQPQHF
TRBV28	TRBD1	15	TRBJ2-3	CASSVTGTGTDTQYF
TRBV10-2	TRBD2	13	TRBJ2-1	CASSLAGVNEQFF
TRBV2	.	19	TRBJ1-5	CASSDINRYRAYSNQPQHF
TRBV18	TRBD1	13	TRBJ2-7	CASSGQGSSEQYF
TRBV28	TRBD2	21	TRBJ2-2	CASSFTGTSGGYFANTGELFF
TRBV4-1	.	15	TRBJ1-5	CASSRNVGINQPQHF
TRBV18	TRBD1	14	TRBJ2-7	CASSPRDRSYEQYF
TRBV4-2	TRBD2	15	TRBJ2-7	CASSRGLDPSYEQYF
TRBV7-9	TRBD1	15	TRBJ1-5	CASSPGQGYNQPQHF
TRBV7-3	TRBD2	15	TRBJ2-3	CASSRLAGGVDTQYF
TRBV4-1	.	15	TRBJ1-5	CASSQESGSNQPQHF
TRBV5-1	.	14	TRBJ1-1	CASSLMGGGTEAFF
TRBV5-1	.	13	TRBJ2-1	CASSREGDGEQFF